The 18 T cell receptor beta chains in this list originate from one sample, sequenced in a study of long-term antiretroviral therapy in people with HIV. Sequencing used immunoSEQ v3.0 at survey level. Produced via immunoSEQ multiplex PCR; TCRdb's table is partial and in-frame only. The table has about 29,000 clones, more than 75% seen once. Sequencing used unsorted PBMCs, obtained 2.9 years after starting antiretroviral therapy. The receptors shown here come from a man between 50 and 59 years old with HIV.

The rearrangement links TRBV11-3 to TRBJ2-2, with 9 bases matching TRBD1. CDR1 and CDR2 from the germline V gene are SGHNT and YENEEA. J lost 5 bases, V lost 0 bases, and 16 bases had no gene match. This CDR3 is built from 20 residues. This chain's CDR3 is CASSLDHAGTPGQGTGELFF. CDR3 coding DNA: TGTGCCAGCAGCTTAGATCACGCCGGAACCCCCGGACAGGGGACCGGGGAGCTGTTTTTT.

The chain has TRBV5-6 and TRBJ2-5, with D perhaps assigned TRBD1 or TRBD2 (5 bases each). The DNA matches TRBJ2-7 better at its end, which makes the J call doubtful. This CDR3 comprises 17 residues. Germline lookup yields CDR1 SGHDT and CDR2 YYEEEE. The DNA of the CDR3 is TGTGCCAGCAGCTTGGAACCTTGGGACCGCGTAAGGCACGAGCAGTACTTC. Encoded protein: CASSLEPWDRVRHEQYF.

V usage is TRBV5-6 and J usage is TRBJ2-3; 7 positions agree with TRBD1. Trimming removed 5 bases from V and 2 bases from J; junction bases left unmatched: 11. The CDR3 extends over 16 amino acids. Germline CDR1 SGHDT, CDR2 YYEEEE. DNA for the CDR3: TGTGCCAGCAGTTATTTCACAGGGGCTAACACAGATACGCAGTATTTT. It specifies CASSYFTGANTDTQYF. The complete variable domain, with remaining parts taken from reference TRBV5-6 and TRBJ2-3, reads DAGVTQSPTHLIKTRGQQVTLRCSPKSGHDTVSWYQQALGQGPQFIFQYYEEEERQRGNFPDRFSGHQFPNYSSELNVNALLLGDSALYLCASSYFTGANTDTQYFGPGTRLTVL.

The rearrangement uses TRBV7-3 and TRBJ2-5; D is uncertain. This CDR3 has 13 residues. Germline loops: CDR1 SGHTA, CDR2 FQGTGA. The germline V and J ends were trimmed by 1 base and 6 bases, with 9 bases remaining between them. The CDR3: CASSLRDQQTQYF. In nucleotides, the CDR3 is TGTGCCAGCAGCTTAAGGGATCAACAGACCCAGTACTTC. Supplemented by reference TRBV7-3 and TRBJ2-5, the full variable domain reads GAGVSQTPSNKVTEKGKYVELRCDPISGHTALYWYRQSLGQGPEFLIYFQGTGAADDSGLPNDRFFAVRPEGSVSTLKIQRTERGDSAVYLCASSLRDQQTQYFGPGTRLLVL.

This chain uses TRBV6-1 with TRBJ1-1; possible D gene TRBD1, 5 bases. Germline V CDR1 and CDR2: MNHNS, SASEGT. Trimming removed 8 bases at V and 4 bases at J, with 17 bases between. The CDR3 loop spans 14 amino acids. DNA of the CDR3: TGTGCCAGCCAGGGACGTTCTGGAAGCACTGAAGCTTTCTTT. It yields the protein CASQGRSGSTEAFF.

This sequence joins TRBV28 and TRBJ1-2; TRBD1 matches 9 bases. Germline values: CDR1 MDHEN, CDR2 SYDVKM. The CDR3 is 15 residues long. The V segment lost 5 bases and the J segment 5 bases; nucleotides outside the gene matches: 9. The CDR3 bases are TGTGCCAGCAGTGACCCGGGACAGGGACTTTATGGCTACACCTTC. Protein product: CASSDPGQGLYGYTF.

The chain couples TRBV14 to TRBJ1-1; weak D call: TRBD1 (6 bases). Trimming shortened V by 3 bases and J by 1 base, and 18 bases separated the two germline ends. This CDR3 is 17 amino acids long. CDR1 and CDR2 (germline): SGHDN, FVKESK. The CDR3 DNA is TGTGCCAGCAGCCATACCCAGAGGGGGGTAAGGAACACTGAAGCTTTCTTT. This translates into CASSHTQRGVRNTEAFF.

The CDR3 DNA reads TGCGCCAGCAGTCCGGGACTAGCGGGGGGGACCTACGAGCAGTACTTC. Translated, it gives CASSPGLAGGTYEQYF. The chain couples TRBV4-1 to TRBJ2-7; 16 positions agree with TRBD2. The CDR3 loop spans 16 amino acids. Looked up from germline, CDR1 is MGHRA and CDR2 is YSYEKL. V lost 6 bases, J lost 2 bases, and 4 bases stayed unmatched.

This clone was found a few times. The junction differs from germline at one of its ends, possibly a read error. The chain couples TRBV7-7 to TRBJ2-5; 7 bases agree with TRBD1. The CDR3 sequence is 16 residues long. The germline V gene encodes CDR1 SSHAT and CDR2 FNYEAQ (reference sequence). The CDR3 loop is CASSSPTGLSGETQYF. DNA of the CDR3: TGTGCTAGCAGCTCCCCGACAGGGCTCTCTGGAGAGACCCAGTACTTC.

The genes are TRBV21-1 and TRBJ1-5. TRBV21-1 is described as a pseudogene. The CDR3 sequence is 18 residues long. The CDR3: CATPLSFPGAWLGQPQHF. The CDR3 DNA follows: TGTGCCACCCCTTTAAGTTTCCCGGGGGCTTGGCTAGGGCAGCCCCAGCATTTT.

The gene calls are TRBV27 and TRBJ2-7; D possibly uses TRBD1 or TRBD2 (6 bases each). V lost 3 bases, J lost 2 bases, and 11 bases lay in between. The CDR3 loop spans 14 amino acids. Germline CDR1 reads MNHEY; CDR2 reads SMNVEV (reference sequence). The CDR3 loop reads CASSFTGAAYEQYF. The CDR3, as DNA: TGTGCCAGCAGTTTCACGGGGGCCGCCTACGAGCAGTACTTC.

This clone was seen only a few times. The chain links TRBV7-2 to TRBJ1-1, with a possible D match to TRBD1 (6 bases). The V end was cut by 5 bases, the J end by 6 bases, with 25 bases between. The germline V gene encodes CDR1 SGHTA and CDR2 FQGNSA. CDR3 size: 17 residues. The chain's CDR3 is CASSPVGGWTALAEAFF. The CDR3 nucleotides read TGTGCCAGCAGCCCGGTTGGTGGTTGGACAGCACTTGCTGAAGCTTTCTTT.

The chain is built from TRBV19 and TRBJ2-3; a weak D match, TRBD2 (6 bases). CDR1 LNHDA and CDR2 SQIVND come from the germline V gene (reference sequence). V lost 7 bases and J 3 bases, leaving 11 bases between the germline ends. The CDR3 extends over 13 amino acids. The CDR3 protein is CASNRRGTDTQYF. The DNA of the CDR3 is TGTGCCAGTAATAGGAGGGGAACAGATACGCAGTATTTT.

V gene TRBV7-2 combines with J gene TRBJ2-7; D is unclear. CDR3 length: 13 amino acids. Trimming took off 6 bases at V and 6 bases at J, with 15 bases between the two ends. Germline V gene lookup returns CDR1 SGHTA and CDR2 FQGNSA. DNA for the CDR3: TGTGCCAGCAGTCCCCTACCCTTTGGCGAGCAGTACTTC. Translated: CASSPLPFGEQYF.

The chain is built from TRBV5-6 and TRBJ1-1; 11 bases fit TRBD1. Looked up from germline, CDR1 is SGHDT and CDR2 is YYEEEE. There are 15 residues in the CDR3. Trimming cost V 2 bases and J 3 bases; bases outside gene matches: 3. The CDR3 reads CASSFRDRGDTEAFF. CDR3 bases: TGTGCCAGCAGCTTCCGGGACAGGGGGGACACTGAAGCTTTCTTT.

The chain links TRBV6-1 to TRBJ2-2, with TRBD1 matching 8 bases. There are 15 residues in the CDR3. The V segment lost 6 bases and the J segment 2 bases; nucleotides outside the gene matches: 5. The V gene's germline CDR1 is MNHNS and CDR2 SASEGT. CDR3 residues: CASRGRGLNTGELFF. CDR3 in DNA: TGTGCCAGCAGGGGCAGGGGGCTCAACACCGGGGAGCTGTTTTTT.

This clone turned up a few times. The chain uses TRBV25-1 and TRBJ1-2, with D perhaps matching TRBD1 (5 bases). This CDR3 has 13 amino acids. Trimming pared 3 bases from V and 5 bases from J, leaving 10 bases between. CDR1 and CDR2 from the germline V gene are MGHDK and SYGVNS. CDR3 loop: CASSDRGPYGYTF. The CDR3 DNA reads as TGTGCCAGCAGTGACCGGGGACCGTATGGCTACACCTTC.

The V call is TRBV7-2, the J call TRBJ2-5; TRBD1 agrees at 10 bases. Germline V lookup: CDR1 SGHTA, CDR2 FQGNSA. The CDR3 extends over 15 amino acids. Trimming cost V 4 bases and J 6 bases; bases outside gene matches: 8. In DNA form, the CDR3 reads TGTGCCAGCAGCTCGGACAGGGGGATCGGGAAGACCCAGTACTTC. It is translated as CASSSDRGIGKTQYF.